The sequence of this TCR beta chain was determined in a study of blood T cell repertoires in COVID-19. Study overall: Material from acute and convalescent COVID-19 was sourced from the United States, Italy and Spain. From T cells, B-cell-depleted T cells, or PBMCs came the material, which was cDNA or gDNA.

The table came from immunoSEQ multiplex PCR; TCRdb's copy has only in-frame clones and leaves some out. The sample includes about 44,000 clones, about 87% seen only once; the top ten take 1% to 1.5%. This CDR3 has 14 amino acids. V lost 5 bases, J lost 4 bases, and 5 bases stayed unmatched. Per germline, CDR1 WNHNN and CDR2 SYGVQD (reference sequence). This chain joins TRBV10-1 and TRBJ1-1; 9 positions agree with TRBD1. What was sequenced was peripheral blood. The origin of this receptor is a middle-aged woman with acute or convalescent COVID-19. The CDR3 loop reads CASSRTGESTEAFF. In DNA form, the CDR3 reads TGCGCCAGCAGTCGGACAGGGGAAAGCACTGAAGCTTTCTTT.